This T cell receptor (beta chain) was identified in a study of Graves' ophthalmopathy and Graves' hyperthyroidism. Beta-chain TCR CDR3 regions were amplified from RNA transcripts. HTBI-primed first-round RT-PCR preceded second-round multiplex PCR. TCRdb re-called the multiplex PCR reads with MiXCR, one entry per CDR3 protein. The table includes about 210,000 distinct CDR3 sequences, approximately 29% detected once. Patients with other autoimmune diseases, uncontrolled infections, pregnancy or lactation were excluded. Many counts were recorded for this clonotype. Its antigen is currently unknown. Study outcomes and limitations: Among expanded thyroid clonotypes above 0.001 frequency, most also occurred in blood. Ophthalmopathy progression was predicted by the model at more than 55% sensitivity and about 72% specificity.

This clonotype was sampled from a man in his fifties or sixties with Graves' ophthalmopathy. The specimen was peripheral blood.

The CDR3 bases are TGTGCCAGCAGTTATCGGGACAGTCTAATAAACACCGGGGAGCTGTTTTTT. It codes for CASSYRDSLINTGELFF. The V and J genes are TRBV6-2 or TRBV6-3 and TRBJ2-2; 7 bases are a match to TRBD1. V gave up 3 bases and J gave up 2 bases; unmatched junction bases: 9. The CDR3 spans 17 residues. CDR1 and CDR2 (germline): MNHEY, SVGEGT.